This T cell receptor beta chain was documented in a study of shared clonotypes between healthy human individuals (dated by TCRdb to about 2020). At the level of the whole study: The cohort included three men and a couple of women between 18 and 49 years of age. Between about 0.94 and 10 billion PBMCs per donor were obtained by leukapheresis. Libraries were prepared and TCR repertoires were sequenced by different laboratories using diverse techniques, in order to increase sequencing depth and limit assay-specific biases. For each donor, three plates each were used for CD4 naive and CD4 memory, two plates were used for CD8 naive, and one plate was used for CD8 memory. Blood TCR repertoires of about 5 healthy adults were deeply sequenced to estimate repertoire size and the extent of clonotype sharing between individuals. Broader findings and caveats from the paper: Sampling was restricted to blood, and TCR repertoires in tissue are likely to differ from TCR repertoires in blood. Even with the large sequencing depth, rarefaction of the sorted-subset datasets indicated that sequencing was incomplete. Compared with non-shared clonotypes, the clonotypes found in all four sorted-subset donors had higher generation probabilities. Pairwise subsampling led to the expectation that sequencing depth would affect the degree of clonotype sharing among donors. Estimated clonotype richness was generally larger for naive than for memory subsets. Because the study included a small number of donors, the genetic and exposure-history diversity represented was limited. When a few donors were compared, the shared fraction of clonotypes was about 5% for naive CD4, less than 4% for naive CD8, 2.3% for memory CD4, and 0.4% for memory CD8.

The CDR3 runs 15 amino acids, cysteine and phenylalanine included. The entry retains the CDR3 DNA only, 45 bases that are in frame from base 1. Based on the germline V gene, the CDR1 and CDR2 sequences are KGHSH and LQKENI. Compared with germline, V lacks 3 bases and J lacks 5 bases; bases without a gene match: 5. The donors were healthy, HIV-negative adults who had no recently reported acute infections or vaccinations. All donors were Caucasian adults living in Nashville, Tennessee, USA. CD4+ T cells were enriched by magnetic negative selection; naive cells were then positively selected on CD45RA, and the negative fraction formed the memory subset. After blood collection by leukapheresis, PBMCs were isolated using Ficoll-Histopaque density gradient centrifugation and then cryopreserved in the vapor phase of liquid nitrogen. Analytical flow cytometry was used to check the purity and quantity of each magnetically sorted T cell population. Genomic DNA was isolated from every sorted fraction and measured by UV absorbance on a Nanodrop 2000c.

Regarding this clone: There is no known antigen for this receptor. Nothing much larger sits one base from this clone, and base qualities are not available.

Using the deep immunoSEQ assay, TCR CDR3 regions were amplified from genomic DNA by multiplex PCR. For each cell subset, the extracted genomic DNA was distributed evenly across all wells of several immunoSEQ 96-well plates, and each plate served as one replicate. For sorted subsets, each replicate PCR was loaded with around 200 ng genomic DNA, equivalent to 30,000 or so T cell genomes. Purified libraries were quantified with a Qubit 3.0 fluorometer, sized on a Bioanalyzer 2100, and re-quantified with the KAPA Library Quantification kit. Every immunoSEQ 96-well plate was sequenced on a dedicated single-read 150-cycle Illumina NextSeq 550 flow cell. In the source study's methods: Because the immunoSEQ output held only junctional sequences and lacked quality scores, the filtering could not match the filtering applied to full-length reads. Sequences were annotated with PyIR, a Python wrapper for IgBLAST v1.9, using IMGT germline references to assign V/J genes and CDR3. Reads were filtered out if the reads had weak V/J assignments (E-value above 1e-6), no CDR3, stop codons, out-of-frame junctions, or ambiguous translated residues. V3J clonotypes were defined as sequences sharing the same inferred V gene, J gene, and CDR3 amino acid sequence. Percentage overlap between repertoires was calculated by dividing the number of shared unique clonotypes by the size of the smaller repertoire. RTK rarefaction, the Chao1 estimator, and Recon v2.1 estimates of unobserved clonotypes were used to assess repertoire richness. Generation probabilities for all TCRbeta clonotypes obtained by the gDNA method from a few donors were computed using OLGA. TCRdb stores this immuneACCESS table with in-frame sequences only. Part of the clones is absent; in the studies checked, under half of the shortfall reflects unresolved V genes, and no reason is known for the rest. V and J calls and clone size are given by that table; D and trimming were obtained from the DNA. Present in this sample are under 2,500,000 clones, under 97% of which were seen just once. The top ten clonotypes cover around 0.13% of the sample.

The sequence was obtained from a man younger than 30 in good health. The rearrangement combines TRBV18 with TRBJ1-5; TRBD1 lines up with 9 middle nucleotides. Sequences were obtained from naive CD4+ T cells sorted from blood. In light of the paper, this sample's cell subset or site label describes: CD45RA+ positively selected. Here is the DNA: TGTGCCAGCTCACCGCAACAGGGGGCAGATCAGCCCCAGCATTTT. It translates as CASSPQQGADQPQHF.